This TCR beta chain comes out of a study of PD-L1 blockade in urothelial cancer. Time point of the sample: pretreatment peripheral blood. This clone was counted a few times. TCRdb's copy holds only in-frame clones and misses some; the assay was immunoSEQ multiplex PCR. The sample consists of about 43,000 clones, around 84% of them appearing once. The receptor comes from a man in his 60s with urothelial cancer. Here the sequenced sample was PBMCs, taken around atezolizumab (anti-PD-L1) treatment.

The CDR3 sequence: CASSLSVDRGLSGNTIYF. In nucleotides, the CDR3 is TGTGCCAGCAGCCTTAGTGTTGATAGGGGACTCTCTGGAAACACCATATATTTT. The gene calls are TRBV7-9 and TRBJ1-3, with D maybe TRBD1 (5 bases). In germline, CDR1 is SEHNR, CDR2 FQNEAQ (reference sequence). V was clipped by 5 bases and J by 0 bases, with 20 bases between them. CDR3 length: 18 residues.